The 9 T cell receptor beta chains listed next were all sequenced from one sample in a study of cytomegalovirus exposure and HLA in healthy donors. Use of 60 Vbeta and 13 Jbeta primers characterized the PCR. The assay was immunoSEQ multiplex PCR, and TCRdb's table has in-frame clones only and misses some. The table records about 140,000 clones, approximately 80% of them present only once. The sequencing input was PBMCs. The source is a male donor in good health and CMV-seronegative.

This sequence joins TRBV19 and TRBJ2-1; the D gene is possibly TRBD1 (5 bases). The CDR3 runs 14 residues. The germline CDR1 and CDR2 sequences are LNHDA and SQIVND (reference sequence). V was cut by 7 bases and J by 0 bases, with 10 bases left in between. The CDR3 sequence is CASKQVSSYNEQFF. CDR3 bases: TGTGCCAGTAAACAGGTTAGCTCCTACAATGAGCAGTTCTTC.

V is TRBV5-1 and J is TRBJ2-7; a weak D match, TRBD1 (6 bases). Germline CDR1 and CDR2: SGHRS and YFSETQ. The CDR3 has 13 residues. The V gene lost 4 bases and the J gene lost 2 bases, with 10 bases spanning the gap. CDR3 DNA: TGCGCCAGCAGCCCCTGGACAGCCTACGAGCAGTACTTC. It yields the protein CASSPWTAYEQYF.

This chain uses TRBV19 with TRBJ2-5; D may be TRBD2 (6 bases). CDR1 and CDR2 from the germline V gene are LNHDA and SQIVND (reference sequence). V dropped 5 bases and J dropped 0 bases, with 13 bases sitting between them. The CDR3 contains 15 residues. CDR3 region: CASSSILADQETQYF. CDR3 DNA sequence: TGTGCCAGTAGTTCAATCTTAGCGGACCAAGAGACCCAGTACTTC.

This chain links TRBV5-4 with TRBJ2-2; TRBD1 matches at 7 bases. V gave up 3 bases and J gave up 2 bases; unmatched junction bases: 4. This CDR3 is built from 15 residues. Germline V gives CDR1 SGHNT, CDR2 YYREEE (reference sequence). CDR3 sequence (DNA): TGTGCCAGCAGCTCCGGGACAGTTAACACCGGGGAGCTGTTTTTT. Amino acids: CASSSGTVNTGELFF. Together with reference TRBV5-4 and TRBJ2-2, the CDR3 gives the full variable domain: ETGVTQSPTHLIKTRGQQVTLRCSSQSGHNTVSWYQQALGQGPQFIFQYYREEENGRGNFPPRFSGLQFPNYSSELNVNALELDDSALYLCASSSGTVNTGELFFGEGSRLTVL.

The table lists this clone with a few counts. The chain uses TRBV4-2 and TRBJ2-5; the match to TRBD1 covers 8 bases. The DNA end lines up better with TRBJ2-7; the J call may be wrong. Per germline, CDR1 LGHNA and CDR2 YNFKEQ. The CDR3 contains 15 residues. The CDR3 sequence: CASSQDLGQVDEQYF. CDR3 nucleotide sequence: TGTGCCAGCAGCCAAGATCTGGGACAGGTCGACGAGCAGTACTTC.

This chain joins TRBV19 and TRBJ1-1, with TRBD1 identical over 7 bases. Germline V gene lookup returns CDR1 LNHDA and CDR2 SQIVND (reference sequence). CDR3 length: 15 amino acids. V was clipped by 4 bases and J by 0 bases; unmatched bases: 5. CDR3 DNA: TGTGCCAGTAGTAAACAGGGGTCCATGAACACTGAAGCTTTCTTT. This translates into CASSKQGSMNTEAFF.

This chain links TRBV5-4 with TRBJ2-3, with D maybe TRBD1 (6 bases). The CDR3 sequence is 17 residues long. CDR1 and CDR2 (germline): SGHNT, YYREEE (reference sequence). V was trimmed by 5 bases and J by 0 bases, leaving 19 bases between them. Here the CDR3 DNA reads TGTGCCAGCAGTCCTGCGGTCGGACAGACAAGCACAGATACGCAGTATTTT. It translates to CASSPAVGQTSTDTQYF.

CDR3 nucleotide sequence: TGTGCCAGTAGTATACGGGGACAAAACTATGGCTACACCTTC. The encoded protein is CASSIRGQNYGYTF. This sequence joins TRBV19 and TRBJ1-2; D is possibly TRBD1 (6 bases). The CDR3 runs to 14 residues. The V and J ends lost 2 bases and 2 bases respectively, with 9 bases between them. In germline, CDR1 is LNHDA, CDR2 SQIVND (reference sequence).

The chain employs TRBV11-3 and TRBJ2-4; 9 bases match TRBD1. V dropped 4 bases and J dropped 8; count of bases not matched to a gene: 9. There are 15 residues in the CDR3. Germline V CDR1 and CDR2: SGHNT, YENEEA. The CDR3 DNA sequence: TGTGCCAGCAGCTCCTCTTGGGGACAGGGATACATTCAGTACTTC. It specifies CASSSSWGQGYIQYF. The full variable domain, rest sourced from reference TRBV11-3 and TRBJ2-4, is EAGVVQSPRYKIIEKKQPVAFWCNPISGHNTLYWYLQNLGQGPELLIRYENEEAVDDSQLPKDRFSAERLKGVDSTLKIQPAELGDSAVYLCASSSSWGQGYIQYFGAGTRLSVL.